The next 6 T cell receptor beta chains were all read from a single sample in a study of blood T cell repertoires in COVID-19. Assay: immunoSEQ multiplex PCR; the TCRdb copy retains only in-frame clones and omits some. The sample includes 240,000 or so clones, approximately 82% of them seen just once. Sequencing was performed on peripheral blood. All receptors derive from a woman aged 18-35 years with acute or convalescent COVID-19.

The V and J genes are TRBV4-3 and TRBJ2-7; D not certain. In germline, CDR1 is LGHNA, CDR2 YSLEER. The CDR3 runs to 15 residues. Deletions cut 0 bases from V and 2 bases from J, with 11 bases between. This CDR3 reads CASSQDDSVTYEQYF. CDR3 sequence (DNA): TGCGCCAGCAGCCAAGATGATTCGGTGACCTACGAGCAGTACTTC.

This chain connects TRBV28 to TRBJ2-3; TRBD2 aligns across 7 bases. CDR1 is MDHEN and CDR2 is SYDVKM in the germline V gene. The V and J ends lost 7 bases and 4 bases, in that order; junction bases with no gene match: 11. The CDR3 extends over 15 amino acids. The CDR3 sequence is CASKESEGGADTQYF. CDR3 coding DNA: TGTGCCAGCAAGGAGAGCGAGGGAGGGGCAGATACGCAGTATTTT.

The J gene is TRBJ2-1, the V gene TRBV2, with 8 nucleotides matching TRBD2. With 6 bases clipped from V and 5 bases from J, the junction kept 6 bases outside the gene matches. Germline loops: CDR1 SNHLY, CDR2 FYNNEI. The CDR3 loop spans 14 amino acids. The CDR3 DNA reads TGTGCCAGCAGGGGGACTAGTGAGAACAATGAGCAGTTCTTC. It is translated as CASRGTSENNEQFF.

The chain carries TRBV6-5 and TRBJ2-2; tentatively, D is TRBD1 (6 bases). Trimming removed 2 bases from V and 5 bases from J, with 12 bases in between. Per the germline V gene, CDR1 is MNHEY and CDR2 is SVGAGI. The CDR3 runs 15 residues. The CDR3 reads CASSYPAGETGELFF. In DNA form, the CDR3 reads TGTGCCAGCAGTTACCCCGCAGGGGAGACCGGGGAGCTGTTTTTT.

V usage is TRBV24-1 and J usage is TRBJ2-5; TRBD1 matches 11 bases. The CDR3 has 15 amino acids. The V and J ends lost 6 bases and 5 bases, in that order; junction bases with no gene match: 7. CDR1 and CDR2 from the germline V gene are KGHDR and SFDVKD. The CDR3 nucleotides read TGTGCCACCAGTTACGGACAGGGGGCGAGGGAGACCCAGTACTTC. Encoded protein: CATSYGQGARETQYF.

Only a few counts were recorded for this clone. The J gene is TRBJ1-4, the V gene TRBV9; no clear D. The ends were cut back, 3 bases at V and 0 bases at J, with 6 bases in the middle. In germline, CDR1 is SGDLS, CDR2 YYNGEE. The CDR3 sequence is 14 residues long. CDR3 amino acids: CASSGSATNEKLFF. The CDR3 coding sequence is TGTGCCAGCAGCGGGAGTGCAACTAATGAAAAACTGTTTTTT.